This T cell receptor beta chain stems from a study of OX40 agonist ivuxolimab in advanced cancers. The ends lost 7 bases at V and 3 bases at J; junction bases unmatched: 6. Germline V lookup: CDR1 SGHRS, CDR2 YFSETQ. The CDR3 has 15 residues. Libraries were prepared by immunoSEQ multiplex PCR; TCRdb keeps only in-frame clonotypes and omits some of them. The sample shows about 33,000 clones, about 74% of them seen only once. The sequence was obtained from an adult with an advanced solid tumor such as melanoma, head and neck, liver or kidney cancer. Material: CD4+ or CD8+ T cells sorted from blood, obtained in a trial of the OX40 agonist ivuxolimab. V and J are TRBV5-1 and TRBJ2-1, with 11 nucleotides matching TRBD2. DNA for the CDR3: TGCGCCAGCGGCCCTAGCGGGGGGTTCTACAATGAGCAGTTCTTC. Encoded protein: CASGPSGGFYNEQFF.